The 29 T cell receptor beta chains in this list originate from one sample, sequenced in a study of CD8+ T cells in alopecia areata. Treatment denoted: oral pan-JAK inhibitor, 5-10 mg twice daily. The sequencing template was cDNA reverse transcribed from extracted RNA. The repertoire was sequenced with immunoSEQ multiplex PCR; TCRdb's copy has only in-frame clones and lacks some. The sample records 180,000 or so clones, roughly 64% being singletons. Here the sequenced sample was CD4+ T cells sorted from blood, taken at week 24, from a patient treated with tofacitinib. The origin of the receptors is a human donor with alopecia areata.

The sample holds one count of this clone. The chain recombines TRBV6-5 with TRBJ1-4; D call uncertain. V was shortened by 0 bases and J by 5 bases, with 4 bases between the two germline ends. The CDR3 is made up of 13 amino acids. In germline, CDR1 is MNHEY, CDR2 SVGAGI. The CDR3 protein is CASSYSGNEKLFF. The CDR3 DNA reads as TGTGCCAGCAGTTACTCTGGGAATGAAAAACTGTTTTTT.

This clone turned up a few times. The gene calls are TRBV7-9 and TRBJ2-5; 7 nucleotides align to TRBD2. The CDR3 covers 15 residues. Germline values: CDR1 SEHNR, CDR2 FQNEAQ (reference sequence). Trimming took 5 bases from V and 1 from J; bases not matched to a gene: 7. The CDR3 sequence: CASSPGTTSQETQYF. The CDR3 DNA reads TGTGCCAGCAGCCCCGGGACTACCTCCCAAGAGACCCAGTACTTC.

In its sample, this clone was seen a few times. The chain recombines TRBV30 with TRBJ2-2; D is unresolved. Germline CDR1 and CDR2: GTSNPN and SVGIG (reference sequence). The V and J ends lost 7 bases and 0 bases respectively, with 6 bases between them. The CDR3 contains 12 residues. DNA of the CDR3: TGTGCCTACCCTTCGAACACCGGGGAGCTGTTTTTT. Protein sequence: CAYPSNTGELFF. Variable domain in full (rest from reference TRBV30 and TRBJ2-2): SQTIHQWPATLVQPVGSPLSLECTVEGTSNPNLYWYRQAAGRGLQLLFYSVGIGQISSEVPQNLSASRPQDRQFILSSKKLLLSDSGFYLCAYPSNTGELFFGEGSRLTVL.

This clone showed up just once. This chain uses TRBV5-8 with TRBJ2-2, with D possibly matching TRBD2 (6 bases). Germline CDR1 reads SGHTS; CDR2 reads YDEGEE. V lost 4 bases, J lost 6 bases, and 16 bases lay in between. This CDR3 region has 15 residues. Here the CDR3 DNA reads TGTGCCAGCAGCGCCTTAAGGGGAGGCGCCGGGGAGCTGTTTTTT. Protein sequence: CASSALRGGAGELFF.

The V call is TRBV25-1, the J call TRBJ1-2; 9 nucleotides match TRBD1. CDR3 length: 15 residues. V trimming: 3 bases; J trimming: 4 bases; junction bases outside the gene matches: 6. Germline CDR1 and CDR2: MGHDK and SYGVNS. CDR3: CASSDPGQGFYGYTF. The CDR3 nucleotides are TGTGCCAGCAGTGATCCGGGACAGGGTTTCTATGGCTACACCTTC.

This chain connects TRBV14 to TRBJ2-2; 9 nucleotides match TRBD1. Germline CDR1 reads SGHDN; CDR2 reads FVKESK. The CDR3 is 18 amino acids. Unmatched junction bases numbered 10, after V lost 0 bases and J lost 5 bases. CDR3 amino acids: CASSQDVPGTGKTGELFF. The CDR3 DNA follows: TGTGCCAGCAGCCAAGATGTCCCGGGGACAGGGAAGACCGGGGAGCTGTTTTTT.

The chain links TRBV29-1 to TRBJ1-1; no definite D call. In germline, CDR1 is SQVTM, CDR2 ANQGSEA. V lost 4 bases and J 3 bases, leaving 15 bases between the germline ends. This CDR3 has 14 amino acids. CDR3 in amino acids: CSVGLGPRDTEAFF. CDR3 DNA: TGCAGCGTTGGTCTGGGTCCGAGGGACACTGAAGCTTTCTTT.

This chain uses TRBV10-3 with TRBJ1-1; D is unresolved. V lost 6 bases to trimming and J lost 0 bases, with 11 bases between them. This CDR3 is built from 14 residues. Germline loops: CDR1 ENHRY, CDR2 SYGVKD. The CDR3 region is CAIRGSSLNTEAFF. Written as DNA, the CDR3 is TGTGCCATCAGGGGGTCAAGTCTGAACACTGAAGCTTTCTTT.

The chain employs TRBV7-2 and TRBJ1-1; 7 bases line up with TRBD1. Germline V lookup: CDR1 SGHTA, CDR2 FQGNSA. CDR3 length equals 13 residues. The V segment lost 8 bases and the J segment 8 bases; nucleotides outside the gene matches: 11. CDR3 amino acids: CASGDRAGIEAFF. CDR3 bases: TGTGCCAGCGGAGACAGGGCTGGAATAGAAGCTTTCTTT.

This chain uses TRBV20-1 with TRBJ2-1; the D gene is possibly TRBD1 (6 bases). Trimming cost V 6 bases and J 12 bases, with 15 bases left between them. This CDR3 contains 11 residues. The germline CDR1 and CDR2 sequences are DFQATT and SNEGSKA (reference sequence). CDR3: CSAEQGGAQFF. The CDR3 DNA reads TGCAGTGCGGAACAGGGTGGGGCGCAGTTCTTC.

The table lists this clone with a few counts. The chain recombines TRBV28 with TRBJ1-2; 9 bases line up with TRBD1. Germline V gene data show CDR1 as MDHEN and CDR2 as SYDVKM. Trimming at V came to 4 bases and at J to 7 bases, leaving 7 bases not matched to a gene. The CDR3 spans 14 residues. This chain's CDR3 is CASSSPGQGPGYTF. CDR3 nucleotide sequence: TGTGCCAGCAGTTCACCGGGACAGGGCCCTGGCTACACCTTC.

V and J are TRBV21-1 and TRBJ1-2; the table's TRBD1 call for D was not verified on the DNA. TRBV21-1 counts as a pseudogene. CDR3 length: 11 amino acids. The DNA of the CDR3 is TGTGCCAGCAGCAGGGACAATGACTACACCTTC. Encoded protein: CASSRDNDYTF.

This clone was counted only a few times. The chain joins TRBV10-3 to TRBJ2-7; 7 nucleotides match TRBD1. Per germline, CDR1 ENHRY and CDR2 SYGVKD. V trimming: 5 bases; J trimming: 3 bases; junction bases outside the gene matches: 7. The length of the CDR3 is 14 residues. The CDR3 region has the DNA TGTGCCATCAGTCCCGGGACAGAGAACTACGAGCAGTACTTC. It translates to CAISPGTENYEQYF.

The table lists this clone with a few counts. The genes are TRBV11-2 and TRBJ2-3; D unclear. CDR1 and CDR2 from the germline V gene are SGHAT and FQNNGV. CDR3 length: 15 amino acids. The germline V and J ends were trimmed by 2 bases and 1 base, with 10 bases remaining between them. The CDR3 DNA reads as TGTGCCAGCAGCTTATTTACATGGGGCACAGATACGCAGTATTTT. It yields the protein CASSLFTWGTDTQYF.

This sequence joins TRBV5-4 and TRBJ2-2, with no clear D. Trimming took off 1 base at V and 6 bases at J, with 4 bases between the two ends. The CDR3 has 12 residues. CDR1 is SGHNT, CDR2 YYREEE, per germline (reference sequence). The DNA for the CDR3 is TGTGCCAGCAGCTTGTATCCCGGGGAGCTGTTTTTT. Encoded protein: CASSLYPGELFF.

The rearrangement links TRBV6-5 to TRBJ1-2; D possibly corresponds to TRBD1 (5 bases). The CDR3 length is 14 residues. Trimming left V 10 bases short and J 7 bases short, with 22 bases between. Germline V gene data show CDR1 as MNHEY and CDR2 as SVGAGI. CDR3 nucleotide sequence: TGTGCCACCCGGGGGGTGCAGGGTAGCGGTGGCTACACCTTC. Its translation: CATRGVQGSGGYTF.

The V gene is TRBV28, the J gene TRBJ2-1; TRBD2 agrees at 11 bases. The CDR3 is 16 amino acids. V was clipped by 10 bases and J by 4 bases; unmatched bases: 12. Germline values: CDR1 MDHEN, CDR2 SYDVKM. CDR3 sequence (DNA): TGTGCCACCAAATTAGCGGGAGGGACACATTACAATGAGCAGTTCTTC. It encodes CATKLAGGTHYNEQFF.

V is TRBV29-1 and J is TRBJ2-1, with 12 nucleotides matching TRBD2. This CDR3 has 16 residues. Losses at the gene ends were 4 bases for V and 1 base for J; bases not matched to a gene: 5. Per the germline V gene, CDR1 is SQVTM and CDR2 is ANQGSEA. The CDR3 sequence is CSVGASGGESYNEQFF. The CDR3 nucleotides are TGCAGCGTTGGCGCTAGCGGGGGGGAGTCCTACAATGAGCAGTTCTTC.

About this clone itself: A read error may account for a junction end that differs from germline. The CDR3 bases are TGTGCCACCAGTAGAGGACAGGGGCATGGCTACACCTTC. Encoded protein: CATSRGQGHGYTF. The chain links TRBV15 to TRBJ1-2; 9 positions agree with TRBD1. The germline V gene encodes CDR1 LNHNV and CDR2 YYDKDF (reference sequence). The CDR3 extends over 13 amino acids.

This clone has only a few counts. The chain carries TRBV5-4 and TRBJ1-1, with D unclear. V lost 1 base and J lost 0, with 7 bases in between. The germline CDR1 and CDR2 sequences are SGHNT and YYREEE (reference sequence). The CDR3 totals 14 residues. The CDR3 here is CASSLNGMNTEAFF. CDR3 nucleotide sequence: TGTGCCAGCAGCTTGAATGGTATGAACACTGAAGCTTTCTTT.

The V call is TRBV5-6, the J call TRBJ2-7; D is uncertain. V was pared by 5 bases and J by 3 bases, with 18 bases between. Germline lookup yields CDR1 SGHDT and CDR2 YYEEEE. The CDR3 covers 15 residues. CDR3 region: CASSSPGSLNYEQYF. The CDR3 coding sequence is TGTGCCAGCAGTTCCCCCGGGTCGCTAAACTACGAGCAGTACTTC.

The chain links TRBV7-9 to TRBJ1-6; 10 bases match TRBD1. The CDR3 extends over 15 amino acids. CDR1 and CDR2 (germline): SEHNR, FQNEAQ (reference sequence). V lost 2 bases to trimming and J lost 7 bases; unmatched junction nucleotides: 2. This CDR3 is CASSLPGQGNSPLHF. DNA for the CDR3: TGTGCCAGCAGCTTACCGGGACAGGGGAATTCACCCCTCCACTTT. The full variable domain, with the rest looked up from reference TRBV7-9 and TRBJ1-6, is DTGVSQNPRHKITKRGQNVTFRCDPISEHNRLYWYRQTLGQGPEFLTYFQNEAQLEKSRLLSDRFSAERPKGSFSTLEIQRTEQGDSAMYLCASSLPGQGNSPLHFGNGTRLTVT.

This chain links TRBV10-3 with TRBJ2-3; weak D call: TRBD2 (5 bases). The ends were cut back, 11 bases at V and 0 bases at J, with 15 bases in the middle. This CDR3 has 14 amino acids. Germline V gene lookup returns CDR1 ENHRY and CDR2 SYGVKD. The CDR3 reads CAAGLGASTDTQYF. The CDR3, as DNA: TGTGCCGCTGGACTGGGAGCTAGCACAGATACGCAGTATTTT.

The genes are TRBV5-1 and TRBJ2-7, with 7 bases identical to TRBD1. Germline V CDR1 and CDR2: SGHRS, YFSETQ. The CDR3 consists of 14 residues. V trimming: 4 bases; J trimming: 2 bases; junction bases outside the gene matches: 6. CDR3 coding DNA: TGCGCCAGCAGCCAACGGACAGGTCCCTACGAGCAGTACTTC. Translation gives CASSQRTGPYEQYF.

This chain connects TRBV28 to TRBJ2-7; 12 bases align to TRBD2. V was clipped by 5 bases and J by 7 bases; unmatched bases: 12. This CDR3 contains 16 residues. In germline, CDR1 is MDHEN, CDR2 SYDVKM. The CDR3 is CASSLTASGRAGEQYF. In DNA form, the CDR3 reads TGTGCCAGCAGTCTTACAGCTAGCGGGAGGGCCGGGGAGCAGTACTTC.

This chain links TRBV6-1 with TRBJ2-4; D is undetermined. There are 12 residues in the CDR3. Germline V gene lookup returns CDR1 MNHNS and CDR2 SASEGT. Trimming removed 6 bases from V and 0 bases from J, with 3 bases in between. The CDR3 DNA is TGTGCCAGCAGCGTAGCCAAAAACATTCAGTACTTC. Protein: CASSVAKNIQYF.

The V gene is TRBV5-1, the J gene TRBJ2-2; D remains ambiguous. The CDR3 totals 14 residues. Germline V lookup: CDR1 SGHRS, CDR2 YFSETQ. V lost 4 bases and J 4 bases, leaving 11 bases between the germline ends. The DNA for the CDR3 is TGCGCCAGCAGCGACGGGTCGGCCACCGGGGAGCTGTTTTTT. Translated: CASSDGSATGELFF.

The chain combines TRBV5-4 with TRBJ2-7; D might be TRBD1 (5 bases). This CDR3 spans 17 amino acids. The V and J ends lost 0 bases and 0 bases respectively, with 16 bases between them. Germline CDR1 and CDR2: SGHNT and YYREEE (reference sequence). The CDR3 region has the DNA TGTGCCAGCAGCTTGGCGGGTGGGGCCGGCATCTCCTACGAGCAGTACTTC. Translating gives CASSLAGGAGISYEQYF.

Only a few counts were recorded for this clone. V usage is TRBV25-1 and J usage is TRBJ1-1; no clear D. V was clipped by 5 bases and J by 0 bases, with 7 bases between them. The CDR3 is made up of 13 amino acids. Germline CDR1 and CDR2: MGHDK and SYGVNS. The CDR3 DNA is TGTGCCAGCAGTCGGGCTATGAACACTGAAGCTTTCTTT. Its protein is CASSRAMNTEAFF.